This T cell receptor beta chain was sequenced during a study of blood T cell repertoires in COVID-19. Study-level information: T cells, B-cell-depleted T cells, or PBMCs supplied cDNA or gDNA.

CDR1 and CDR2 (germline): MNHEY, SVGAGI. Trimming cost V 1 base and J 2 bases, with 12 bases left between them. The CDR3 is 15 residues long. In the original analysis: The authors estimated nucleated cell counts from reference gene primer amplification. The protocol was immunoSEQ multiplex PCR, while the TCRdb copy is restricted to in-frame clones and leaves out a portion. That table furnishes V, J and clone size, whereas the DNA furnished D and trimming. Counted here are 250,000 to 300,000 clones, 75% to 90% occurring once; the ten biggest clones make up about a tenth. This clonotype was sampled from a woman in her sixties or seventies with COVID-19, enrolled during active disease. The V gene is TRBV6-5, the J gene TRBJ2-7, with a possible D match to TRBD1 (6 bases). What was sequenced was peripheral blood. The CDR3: CASSYFTGTAYEQYF. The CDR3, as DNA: TGTGCCAGCAGTTACTTTACAGGGACCGCCTACGAGCAGTACTTC.